Listed below are T cell receptor beta chains from one sample, sequenced in a study of blood T cell repertoires in COVID-19. Method: immunoSEQ multiplex PCR; TCRdb's copy keeps in-frame clones and lacks some. This repertoire shows some 140,000 clones, roughly 78% found once; its top ten account for less than 4.5%. Sample: peripheral blood. These receptors originate from a man in his 60s with acute or convalescent COVID-19. Both conserved end residues are trimmed from each CDR3.

J: TRBJ1-2; V: TRBV9; length: 13; CDR3: ASSVATGGDYGYT
J: TRBJ1-3; V: TRBV5-1; length: 14; CDR3: ASARGQQSSGNTIY
J: TRBJ1-6; V: TRBV30; length: 12; CDR3: AWSLRGTNSPLH
J: TRBJ2-1; V: TRBV9; length: 13; CDR3: ASSTRDRAPVHQF
J: TRBJ1-5; V: TRBV7-2; length: 13; CDR3: ASSLRGSGNQPQH
J: TRBJ1-5; V: TRBV30; length: 12; CDR3: AWSQGNGDQPQH
J: TRBJ1-1; V: TRBV6-5; length: 11; CDR3: ASSQIGNTEAF
J: TRBJ2-1; V: TRBV7-3; length: 13; CDR3: ASSLRHNPYNEQF
J: TRBJ1-6; V: TRBV27; length: 14; CDR3: ASRQSTGSYNSPLH
J: TRBJ1-1; V: TRBV6-5; length: 13; CDR3: ASSKGTGGKNEAF
J: TRBJ1-2; V: TRBV27; length: 15; CDR3: ASSSFHGTGLISGYT
J: TRBJ2-5; V: TRBV29-1; length: 11; CDR3: SGGGLAQETQY
J: TRBJ2-1; V: TRBV19; length: 11; CDR3: ASSISVYNEQF
J: TRBJ2-4; V: TRBV2; length: 12; CDR3: ASRTGSGKNIQY
J: TRBJ1-4; V: TRBV2; length: 16; CDR3: ASKLQGTGGANNEKLF
J: TRBJ2-2; V: TRBV7-2; length: 12; CDR3: ASSLSSRAGELF
J: TRBJ1-1; V: TRBV6-2/TRBV6-3; length: 14; CDR3: ASSFSHNRGSTEAF
J: TRBJ1-3; V: TRBV19; length: 12; CDR3: ASSGREDGNTIY
J: TRBJ2-1; V: TRBV7-2; length: 13; CDR3: ASSLAADGSGEQF
J: TRBJ2-7; V: TRBV15; length: 13; CDR3: ATRRVAGGMGEQY
J: TRBJ2-7; V: TRBV19; length: 12; CDR3: ASSPQGHSYEQY
J: TRBJ2-2; V: TRBV21-1; length: 14; CDR3: ASSKESRGTTGELF
J: TRBJ1-4; V: TRBV19; length: 11; CDR3: ASSKIRNEKLF
J: TRBJ2-7; V: TRBV30; length: 11; CDR3: AWSEAAAYEQY
J: TRBJ1-1; V: TRBV28; length: 15; CDR3: ASSRNRDRGRGTEAF
J: TRBJ1-1; V: TRBV18; length: 11; CDR3: ASSPAGGTEAF
J: TRBJ2-1; V: TRBV27; length: 13; CDR3: ASSLWLAEYNEQF
J: TRBJ1-2; V: TRBV6-5; length: 11; CDR3: ASGGRKEAGYT
J: TRBJ1-2; V: TRBV30; length: 10; CDR3: ASGQPASGYT
J: TRBJ2-2; V: TRBV4-3; length: 13; CDR3: ASSTQGLGTGELF
J: TRBJ1-2; V: TRBV4-2; length: 17; CDR3: ASSPLPGTGGKTNYGYT
J: TRBJ2-4; V: TRBV4-1; length: 13; CDR3: ASSQTGLAKNIQY
J: TRBJ2-7; V: TRBV6-5; length: 11; CDR3: AARREQPYEQY
J: TRBJ1-1; V: TRBV6-4; length: 12; CDR3: ASSPRGGNTEAF
J: TRBJ2-2; V: TRBV6-2/TRBV6-3; length: 13; CDR3: ASSPTGLANGELF
J: TRBJ2-7; V: TRBV5-3; length: 11; CDR3: APTPTDPYEQY
J: TRBJ1-5; V: TRBV19; length: 11; CDR3: ANLQGINQPQH
J: TRBJ1-1; V: TRBV10-3; length: 14; CDR3: AISDHGTALNTEAF
J: TRBJ1-2; V: TRBV5-6; length: 11; CDR3: ASSRGFDYGYT
J: TRBJ2-7; V: TRBV4-1; length: 12; CDR3: ASSQYAGGSEQY
J: TRBJ2-5; V: TRBV4-2; length: 12; CDR3: ASSQETGGETQY
J: TRBJ1-2; V: TRBV19; length: 13; CDR3: ASSITLGQLYGYT
J: TRBJ1-1; V: TRBV10-3; length: 14; CDR3: AISESSNSYNTEAF
J: TRBJ2-1; V: TRBV4-1; length: 12; CDR3: ASSQGASYNEQF
J: TRBJ1-3; V: TRBV5-1; length: 13; CDR3: ASSLGSGSGNTIY
J: TRBJ1-3; V: TRBV7-2; length: 14; CDR3: ASSSGGGRAGNTIY
J: TRBJ2-7; V: TRBV30; length: 11; CDR3: ACNQMRGYEQY
J: TRBJ2-1; V: TRBV12-3/TRBV12-4; length: 10; CDR3: ASRQGLGEQF
J: TRBJ1-1; V: TRBV19; length: 12; CDR3: ASSILDRRTEAF
J: TRBJ2-1; V: TRBV7-8; length: 11; CDR3: ASSLGLGNEQF
J: TRBJ1-1; V: TRBV5-6; length: 13; CDR3: ASSLGFGGVAEAF